One sample yielded the 20 T cell receptor beta chains listed below, sequenced in a study of T cell repertoires in cytomegalovirus infection. TCRdb ran MiXCR on the reads and lists one entry per CDR3 protein. The table records some 500,000 distinct CDR3 sequences, 30% to 40% of them present only once. Their antigens are not known. Sample: cultured PBMCs, taken from culture after CMV antigen stimulation. The receptors stem from a human donor in good health (CMV status not recorded). Some clones in this sample may be carry-over from other donors' samples.

The V call is TRBV9, the J call TRBJ2-7; the D is unclear. Trimming took off 2 bases at V and 2 bases at J, with 11 bases between the two ends. Germline loops: CDR1 SGDLS, CDR2 YYNGEE. This CDR3 contains 14 residues. The CDR3 DNA follows: TGTGCCAGCAGCGTCCTCTTGTCCCCCTACGAGCAGTACTTC. Protein product: CASSVLLSPYEQYF. Drawing the rest from reference TRBV9 and TRBJ2-7, the complete variable domain is DSGVTQTPKHLITATGQRVTLRCSPRSGDLSVYWYQQSLDQGLQFLIQYYNGEERAKGNILERFSAQQFPDLHSELNLSSLELGDSALYFCASSVLLSPYEQYFGPGTRLTVT.

This chain links TRBV20-1 with TRBJ1-5; TRBD1 matches at 7 bases. The CDR3 extends over 15 amino acids. Germline V lookup: CDR1 DFQATT, CDR2 SNEGSKA (reference sequence). V shed 7 bases, J shed 4 bases, and the junction held 13 bases outside the gene matches. The CDR3 loop reads CSVLGTQGGNQPQHF. The DNA of the CDR3 is TGCAGTGTCCTGGGGACCCAGGGGGGAAATCAGCCCCAGCATTTT.

The chain recombines TRBV19 with TRBJ2-1, with D possibly matching TRBD2 (5 bases). The CDR3 loop spans 16 amino acids. Between the trimmed V and J ends, which lost 5 bases and 0 bases, there was a span of 14 bases. The germline V gene has CDR1 LNHDA and CDR2 SQIVND (reference sequence). The CDR3: CASSPGILYSYNEQFF. CDR3 nucleotides: TGTGCCAGTAGTCCGGGGATCCTGTACTCCTACAATGAGCAGTTCTTC.

The chain combines TRBV5-1 with TRBJ2-1, with D unclear. This CDR3 is 14 amino acids long. The V end lost 1 base, the J end lost 8 bases, and 13 bases lay between the germline ends. The germline CDR1 and CDR2 sequences are SGHRS and YFSETQ. In DNA form, the CDR3 reads TGCGCCAGCAGCTTGTGGCAGGCTGCAGATGAGCAGTTCTTC. Translated: CASSLWQAADEQFF.

The chain carries TRBV19 and TRBJ1-6; no clear D. CDR3 length: 13 amino acids. The V end lost 3 bases, the J end lost 6 bases, and 6 bases lay between the germline ends. Germline CDR1 LNHDA, CDR2 SQIVND (reference sequence). The CDR3 coding sequence is TGTGCCAGTAGTATGGACTTTAATTCACCCCTCCACTTT. It specifies CASSMDFNSPLHF.

A word on this clonotype: One end of the junction fails to match germline, which may point to a read error. The chain links TRBV7-7 to TRBJ2-5; D is undetermined. Germline-derived CDR1 and CDR2 are SSHAT and FNYEAQ (reference sequence). There are 14 residues in the CDR3. The chain's CDR3 is CASSLDFRSETQYF. The CDR3 region has the DNA TGTGCTAGCAGCTTAGATTTTAGATCGGAGACCCAGTACTTC.

The V gene is TRBV27, the J gene TRBJ1-2, with 7 positions matching TRBD1. The germline CDR1 and CDR2 sequences are MNHEY and SMNVEV (reference sequence). There are 13 residues in the CDR3. V shed 4 bases and J 8 bases; nucleotides not matched to a gene: 7. This chain's CDR3 is CASSSIRGRGYTF. In DNA, the CDR3 is TGTGCCAGCAGTTCCATAAGGGGGCGCGGCTACACCTTC.

The chain combines TRBV5-1 with TRBJ2-2; a possible D gene is TRBD2 (6 bases). The CDR3 loop spans 16 amino acids. Germline CDR1 SGHRS, CDR2 YFSETQ. Trimming cost V 3 bases and J 4 bases, with 16 bases left between them. CDR3 sequence: CASSYRDSAFTGELFF. The CDR3 DNA reads TGCGCCAGCAGCTACCGGGACTCGGCTTTCACCGGGGAGCTGTTTTTT.

In its sample, this clonotype was seen many times. This chain joins TRBV7-2 and TRBJ1-1, with a possible D match to TRBD1 (5 bases). The germline V and J ends were trimmed by 4 bases and 1 base, with 10 bases remaining between them. Per germline, CDR1 SGHTA and CDR2 FQGNSA. The CDR3 has 14 amino acids. This CDR3 reads CASSWSGGNTEAFF. The CDR3 DNA reads TGTGCCAGCAGCTGGTCCGGGGGGAACACTGAAGCTTTCTTT.

The chain has TRBV14 and TRBJ2-1, with D perhaps TRBD2 (5 bases). The CDR3 runs 14 residues. V gave up 1 base and J gave up 9 bases, with 13 bases separating them. The germline CDR1 and CDR2 sequences are SGHDN and FVKESK. The CDR3 DNA sequence: TGTGCCAGCAGCCAAGTACGGATTCGGGGTGAGCAGTTCTTC. It codes for CASSQVRIRGEQFF.

This clonotype was seen ten or more times. J is TRBJ1-3 and V is TRBV7-2; D not resolved. The ends were cut back, 5 bases at V and 1 base at J, with 6 bases in the middle. The CDR3 spans 13 residues. CDR1 is SGHTA, CDR2 FQGNSA, per germline. CDR3 loop: CASSVSSGNTIYF. The CDR3 region has the DNA TGTGCCAGCAGCGTTAGTTCTGGAAACACCATATATTTT.

J is TRBJ1-1 and V is TRBV14; D may be TRBD1 (6 bases). V lost 1 base and J lost 1, with 10 bases in between. This CDR3 contains 15 residues. Looked up from germline, CDR1 is SGHDN and CDR2 is FVKESK. CDR3 in DNA: TGTGCCAGCAGCCAAGCCGGGACACCGAACACTGAAGCTTTCTTT. Its translation: CASSQAGTPNTEAFF. Based on the CDR3 plus reference TRBV14 and TRBJ1-1, the full variable domain is EAGVTQFPSHSVIEKGQTVTLRCDPISGHDNLYWYRRVMGKEIKFLLHFVKESKQDESGMPNNRFLAERTGGTYSTLKVQPAELEDSGVYFCASSQAGTPNTEAFFGQGTRLTVV.

The V gene is TRBV19, the J gene TRBJ2-7, with 8 nucleotides matching TRBD2. Germline V gene sequence: CDR1 LNHDA, CDR2 SQIVND (reference sequence). V lost 1 base, J lost 7 bases, and 12 bases stayed unmatched. This CDR3 spans 16 amino acids. CDR3 protein: CASSIVDPGGGREQYV. CDR3 in DNA: TGTGCCAGTAGTATAGTCGATCCGGGCGGGGGGCGAGAGCAGTACGTC.

The chain recombines TRBV6-2 or TRBV6-3 with TRBJ2-7; TRBD2 matches at 7 bases. The V gene's germline CDR1 is MNHEY and CDR2 SVGEGT. V dropped 5 bases and J dropped 4; count of bases not matched to a gene: 8. CDR3 size: 14 residues. The CDR3, as DNA: TGTGCCAGCAGTGAATCTAGCGGACCGTACGAGCAGTACGTC. It is translated as CASSESSGPYEQYV.

The V and J genes are TRBV27 and TRBJ1-6; 8 nucleotides align to TRBD1. Germline V gene lookup returns CDR1 MNHEY and CDR2 SMNVEV (reference sequence). Unmatched junction bases numbered 9, after V lost 5 bases and J lost 0 bases. There are 18 residues in the CDR3. The CDR3, as DNA: TGTGCCAGCAGTAACCGACAGGGGCCTAGCTCCTATAATTCACCCCTCCACTTT. Translating gives CASSNRQGPSSYNSPLHF.

This clonotype has more than one count but fewer than ten. The chain couples TRBV28 to TRBJ2-5; D call uncertain. Looked up from germline, CDR1 is MDHEN and CDR2 is SYDVKM. V shed 3 bases and J shed 5 bases, with 10 bases lying between them. The CDR3 has 13 amino acids. The CDR3 coding sequence is TGTGCCAGCAGTTTTGAACTCAGGGAGACCCAGTACTTC. Its protein product is CASSFELRETQYF.

The V call is TRBV6-5, the J call TRBJ2-1, with TRBD1 matching over 7 bases. The CDR3 is made up of 14 amino acids. CDR1 and CDR2 from the germline V gene are MNHEY and SVGAGI. Trimming took 6 bases from V and 7 from J; bases not matched to a gene: 9. This chain's CDR3 is CASRPIQGSNEQFF. DNA for the CDR3: TGTGCCAGCAGGCCGATACAGGGGTCGAATGAGCAGTTCTTC.

This clonotype was counted at least ten times. V is TRBV7-2 and J is TRBJ1-5, with D possibly matching TRBD1 (6 bases). Germline loops: CDR1 SGHTA, CDR2 FQGNSA. This CDR3 region has 14 residues. The V end was cut by 5 bases, the J end by 2 bases, with 10 bases between. CDR3 sequence (DNA): TGTGCCAGCAGCAGGGGGTCGGGCAATCAGCCCCAGCATTTT. It encodes CASSRGSGNQPQHF. The whole variable domain, filled in from reference TRBV7-2 and TRBJ1-5, reads GAGVSQSPSNKVTEKGKDVELRCDPISGHTALYWYRQSLGQGLEFLIYFQGNSAPDKSGLPSDRFSAERTGGSVSTLTIQRTQQEDSAVYLCASSRGSGNQPQHFGDGTRLSIL.

This clonotype has just one count. CDR3 loop: CASSQQRVTYNEQFF. CDR3 nucleotide sequence: TGTGCCAGCAGCCAACAACGGGTAACCTACAATGAGCAGTTCTTC. The chain combines TRBV7-8 with TRBJ2-1; no definite D call. The germline V gene encodes CDR1 SGHVS and CDR2 FQNEAQ. The CDR3 spans 15 residues. Trimming left V 5 bases short and J 2 bases short, with 13 bases between.

The chain is built from TRBV19 and TRBJ2-3; D may be TRBD2 (6 bases). CDR1 is LNHDA, CDR2 SQIVND, per germline (reference sequence). CDR3 length: 15 residues. V shed 3 bases and J shed 2 bases, with 12 bases lying between them. CDR3 loop: CASSMLASPTDTQYF. CDR3 coding DNA: TGTGCCAGTAGTATGCTAGCGTCCCCCACAGATACGCAGTATTTT.